The clone carrying this T cell receptor (beta chain) is medium-sized (0.01 to 0.1%) by share. What it binds is unknown. The time point here: sample taken at primary tumor resection. The input material, whole RNA from tumor, nontumor lung or frozen PBMC, was sequenced unsorted. These data originate in a study of spatial heterogeneity in lung cancer. Broader study findings: Ubiquitous, expanded tumor-derived TCRs were more frequently observed in blood at resection than at follow-up.

The V end was cut by 0 bases, the J end by 11 bases, with 11 bases between. The CDR3 totals 13 residues. CDR1 and CDR2 (germline): MGHRA, YSYEKL. TCRdb processed the 5' RACE reads anew with MiXCR; each CDR3 protein has one entry. The profile covers about 23,000 distinct CDR3 sequences, with approximately 4.8% appearing a single time and approximately 4.7% taken by the ten largest. The sample here was PBMCs, taken at surgery. The chain joins TRBV4-1 to TRBJ2-4, with unresolved D. The sequence derives from a male donor with early-stage non-small cell lung cancer. CDR3 DNA sequence: TGCGCCAGCAGCCAAGATGTAGGGATCGTTCAGTACTTC. Its translation: CASSQDVGIVQYF.